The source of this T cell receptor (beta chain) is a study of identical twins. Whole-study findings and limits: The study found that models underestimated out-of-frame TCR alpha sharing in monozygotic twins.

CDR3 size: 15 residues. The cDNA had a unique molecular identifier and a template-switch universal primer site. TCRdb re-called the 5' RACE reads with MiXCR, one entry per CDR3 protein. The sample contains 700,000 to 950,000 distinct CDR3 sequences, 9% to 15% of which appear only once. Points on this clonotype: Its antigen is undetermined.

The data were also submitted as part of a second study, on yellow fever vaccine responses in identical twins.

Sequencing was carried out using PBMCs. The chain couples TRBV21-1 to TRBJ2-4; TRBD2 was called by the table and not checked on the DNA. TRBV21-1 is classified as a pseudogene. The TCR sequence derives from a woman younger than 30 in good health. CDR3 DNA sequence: TGTGCCAGCAGCACGAAGGAGGGCAGGGAGCACATTCAGTACTTC. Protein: CASSTKEGREHIQYF.